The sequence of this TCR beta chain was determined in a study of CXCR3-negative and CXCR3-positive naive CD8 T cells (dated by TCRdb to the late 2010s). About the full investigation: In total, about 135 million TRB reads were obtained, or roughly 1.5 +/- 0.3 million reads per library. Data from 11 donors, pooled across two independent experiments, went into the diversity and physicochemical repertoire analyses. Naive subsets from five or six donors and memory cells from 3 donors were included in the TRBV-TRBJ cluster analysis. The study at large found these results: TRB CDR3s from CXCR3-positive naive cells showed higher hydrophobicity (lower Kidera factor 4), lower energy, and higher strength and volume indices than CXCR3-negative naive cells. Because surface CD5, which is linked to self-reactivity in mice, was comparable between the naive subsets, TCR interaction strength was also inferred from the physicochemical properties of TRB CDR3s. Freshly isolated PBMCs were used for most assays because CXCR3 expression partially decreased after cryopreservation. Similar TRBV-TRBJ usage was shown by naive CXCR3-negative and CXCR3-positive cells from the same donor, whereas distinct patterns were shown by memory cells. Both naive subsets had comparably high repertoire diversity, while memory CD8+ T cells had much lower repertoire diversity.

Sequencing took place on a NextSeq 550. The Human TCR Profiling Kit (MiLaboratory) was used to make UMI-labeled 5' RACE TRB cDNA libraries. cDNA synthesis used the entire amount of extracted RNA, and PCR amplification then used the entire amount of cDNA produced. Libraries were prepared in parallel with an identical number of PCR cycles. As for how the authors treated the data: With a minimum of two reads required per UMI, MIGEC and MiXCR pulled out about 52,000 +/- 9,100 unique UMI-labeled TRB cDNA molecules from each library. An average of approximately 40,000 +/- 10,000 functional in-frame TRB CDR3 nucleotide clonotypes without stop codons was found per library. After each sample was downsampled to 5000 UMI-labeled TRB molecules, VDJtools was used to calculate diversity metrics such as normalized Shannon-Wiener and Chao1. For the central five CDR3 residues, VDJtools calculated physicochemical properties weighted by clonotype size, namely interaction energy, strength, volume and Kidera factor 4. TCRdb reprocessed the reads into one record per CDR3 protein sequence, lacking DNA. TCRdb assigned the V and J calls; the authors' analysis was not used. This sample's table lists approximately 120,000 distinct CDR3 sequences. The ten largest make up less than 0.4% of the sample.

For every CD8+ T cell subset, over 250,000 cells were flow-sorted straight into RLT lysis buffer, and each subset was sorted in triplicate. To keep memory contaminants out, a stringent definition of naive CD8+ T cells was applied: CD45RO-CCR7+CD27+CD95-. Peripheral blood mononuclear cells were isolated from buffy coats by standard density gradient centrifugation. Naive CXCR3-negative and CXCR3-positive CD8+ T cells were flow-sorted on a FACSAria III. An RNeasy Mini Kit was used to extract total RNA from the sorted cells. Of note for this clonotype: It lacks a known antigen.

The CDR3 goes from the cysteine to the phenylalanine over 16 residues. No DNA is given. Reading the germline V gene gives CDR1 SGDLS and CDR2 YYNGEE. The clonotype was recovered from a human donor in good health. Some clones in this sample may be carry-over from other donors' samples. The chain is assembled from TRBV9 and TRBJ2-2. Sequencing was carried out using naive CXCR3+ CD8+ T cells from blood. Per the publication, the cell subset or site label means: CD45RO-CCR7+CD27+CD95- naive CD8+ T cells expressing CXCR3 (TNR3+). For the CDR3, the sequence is CASSSRAGANTGEPFF.